This T cell receptor beta chain was retrieved from a study of shared clonotypes between healthy human individuals. The protocol was immunoSEQ multiplex PCR, while the TCRdb copy is restricted to in-frame clones and leaves out a portion. The data contain just under 350,000 clones, more than 60% of them seen just once; the ten biggest clones take up over 9.5%. The CDR3 is made up of 13 amino acids. Trimming shortened V by 3 bases and J by 2 bases, and 5 bases separated the two germline ends. Germline CDR1 reads MDHEN; CDR2 reads SYDVKM. The rearrangement links TRBV28 to TRBJ2-1; no clear D. The sequence came from a man in his thirties or forties in good health. Sequencing was performed on memory CD4+ T cells sorted from blood. Subset given: CD45RA-negative fraction. CDR3 loop: CASSLAAYNEQFF. DNA for the CDR3: TGTGCCAGCAGTTTGGCCGCCTACAATGAGCAGTTCTTC.